Detailed here is one T cell receptor (beta chain). The antigen is unknown. The data were obtained in a study of cytomegalovirus exposure and HLA in healthy donors. General study results and limits: Indistinguishable V segments, including TRBV6-2 and TRBV6-3, were excluded. Later work associated around 18,000 TCR beta sequences with HLA alleles at 0.05 false discovery rate. For most TCR sequences rarity was the rule, although some public TCRs occurred in many donors. Within an earlier analysis, most TCR beta V segments proved productive either about 90% or about 30% of the time.

CDR3 length: 12 amino acids. V lost 5 bases, J lost 4 bases, and 11 bases lay in between. CDR1 and CDR2 from the germline V gene are SQVTM and ANQGSEA. In the PCR, 60 Vbeta and 13 Jbeta primers were used. Libraries were prepared by immunoSEQ multiplex PCR; TCRdb keeps only in-frame clonotypes and omits some of them. The sample records approximately 72,000 clones, around 80% being singletons. This clonotype was obtained from a young man in good health and CMV-seronegative. Sequenced: PBMCs. The rearrangement links TRBV29-1 to TRBJ1-1, with D perhaps matching TRBD1 (5 bases). The CDR3 DNA reads as TGCAGCGTTATCCGGGGGTTCACTGAAGCTTTCTTT. Translated, it gives CSVIRGFTEAFF.